A selection of T cell receptor beta chains follows, all from one sample in a study of shared clonotypes between healthy human individuals. The assay was immunoSEQ multiplex PCR, and TCRdb's table has in-frame clones only and misses some. The data contain 1,400,000 or so clones, about 98.5% of them singletons. Sequencing was done on a sample of naive CD4+ T cells sorted from blood. These receptors were obtained from a man aged 25 to 45 in good health. Each CDR3 is given with its conserved first and last residue. D genes are given only for firm matches. Clone size is not always given. Where it is, it says once, few, many or a class for expanded clones.

j_call d_call v_call clone_size cdr3_aa cdr3_nt
TRBJ1-1 TRBD1 TRBV18 - CASSHNSGQGAFF TGTGCCAGCTCACACAATTCCGGACAGGGGGCTTTCTTT
TRBJ2-7 TRBD1 TRBV9 - CASSPAGQGAIYEQYF TGTGCCAGCAGCCCAGCCGGACAGGGGGCAATCTACGAGCAGTACTTC
TRBJ2-1 TRBD2 TRBV27 - CASTPRSGTYNEQFF TGTGCCAGCACCCCGAGGAGCGGGACCTACAATGAGCAGTTCTTC
TRBJ2-5 - TRBV9 - CASSVGGGLETQYF TGTGCCAGCAGCGTAGGGGGCGGGTTAGAGACCCAGTACTTC
TRBJ1-1 - TRBV18 - CASSPLRMNTEAFF TGTGCCAGCTCACCCCTCCGTATGAACACTGAAGCTTTCTTT
TRBJ2-1 TRBD2 TRBV27 - CASSPTGRLAGGNEQFF TGTGCCAGCAGTCCCACGGGGCGGCTAGCGGGAGGTAATGAGCAGTTCTTC
TRBJ2-5 - TRBV7-6 - CASRTNEAVETQYF TGTGCCAGCAGAACCAACGAGGCTGTCGAGACCCAGTACTTC
TRBJ2-7 TRBD1 TRBV27 - CASSSLGTVSYEQYF TGTGCCAGCAGTTCGCTCGGGACAGTCTCCTACGAGCAGTACTTC
TRBJ2-5 TRBD1 TRBV18 once CASSPPGQGEETQYF TGTGCCAGCTCACCTCCGGGACAGGGAGAAGAGACCCAGTACTTC
TRBJ1-3 - TRBV18 - CASSPLQGRNSGNTIYF TGTGCCAGCTCACCATTACAGGGCAGGAACTCTGGAAACACCATATATTTT
TRBJ1-4 - TRBV27 - CASSLMGGKLFF TGTGCCAGCAGTTTGATGGGGGGAAAACTGTTTTTT
TRBJ2-5 - TRBV7-6 - CASSLEFRAETQYF TGTGCCAGCAGCTTAGAGTTTCGGGCAGAGACCCAGTACTTC
TRBJ1-5 TRBD1 TRBV10-3 - CAISGDRTNQPQHF TGTGCCATCAGTGGGGACAGGACCAATCAGCCCCAGCATTTT
TRBJ1-2 TRBD1 TRBV28 - CASMEWDREIQGYTF TGTGCCAGCATGGAGTGGGACAGGGAAATCCAAGGCTACACCTTC
TRBJ1-5 - TRBV30 - CAWSVLSRTQPQHF TGTGCCTGGAGTGTATTATCTAGGACTCAGCCCCAGCATTTT
TRBJ2-5 TRBD2 TRBV4-2 - CASSLHTSGRSVTQYF TGTGCCAGCAGCCTTCACACTAGCGGGAGATCAGTGACCCAGTACTTC
TRBJ1-2 TRBD1 TRBV27 - CASSIDRGNYGYTF TGTGCCAGCAGTATAGACAGGGGAAACTATGGCTACACCTTC
TRBJ2-5 - TRBV28 - CASSEAAGTETQYF TGTGCCAGCAGCGAAGCGGCAGGGACGGAGACCCAGTACTTC
TRBJ1-5 - TRBV28 - CASSLVYQPQHF TGTGCCAGCAGTTTGGTATATCAGCCCCAGCATTTT
TRBJ2-7 - TRBV28 - CASSPTPPEWYF TGTGCCAGCAGTCCAACCCCTCCCGAATGGTACTTC
TRBJ2-3 TRBD2 TRBV11-2 - CASSLDGTSGGTDTQYF TGTGCCAGCAGCTTAGATGGGACTAGCGGGGGGACAGATACGCAGTATTTT
TRBJ2-1 - TRBV4-2 - CASSRDFAPQFF TGTGCCAGCAGCCGGGATTTTGCCCCGCAGTTCTTC
TRBJ2-3 TRBD2 TRBV14 - CASSQVRGLAGFRWGTDTQYF TGTGCCAGCAGCCAAGTAAGGGGACTAGCGGGATTCCGGTGGGGCACAGATACGCAGTATTTT
TRBJ2-1 TRBD2 TRBV13 - CASSSGTKQFF TGTGCCAGCAGCTCAGGGACTAAGCAGTTCTTC
TRBJ2-7 - TRBV5-1 - CASSLERRNEQYF TGCGCCAGCAGCTTGGAGCGTAGAAACGAGCAGTACTTC
TRBJ1-3 - TRBV5-1 - CASSPESSGNTIYF TGCGCCAGCAGCCCGGAAAGCTCTGGAAACACCATATATTTT
TRBJ2-1 - TRBV7-9 - CASRLSGLKGGEQFF TGTGCCAGTCGATTAAGCGGGCTCAAAGGCGGTGAGCAGTTCTTC
TRBJ2-2 - TRBV5-5 - CASSSGTTNTGELFF TGTGCCAGCAGCTCCGGGACAACGAACACCGGGGAGCTGTTTTTT
TRBJ2-1 - TRBV5-1 - CASSPQAGTNEQFF TGCGCCAGCAGCCCCCAGGCGGGGACCAATGAGCAGTTCTTC
TRBJ1-1 - TRBV7-9 - CASSNAFF TGTGCCAGCAGCAATGCTTTCTTT
TRBJ2-1 TRBD2 TRBV27 - CASSLSPPLAGGSIEQFF TGTGCCAGCAGTTTATCTCCCCCACTAGCGGGAGGAAGCATTGAGCAGTTCTTC
TRBJ2-4 TRBD2 TRBV27 - CASSLHSGRSAKNIQYF TGTGCCAGCAGTTTGCATAGCGGGAGGTCTGCCAAAAACATTCAGTACTTC
TRBJ1-5 TRBD1 TRBV7-2 - CASSEGQGNQPQHF TGTGCCAGCAGCGAAGGACAGGGCAATCAGCCCCAGCATTTT
TRBJ2-3 TRBD2 TRBV29-1 - CSVDLDGRASDTQYF TGCAGCGTTGATCTCGACGGGAGGGCAAGTGATACGCAGTATTTT
TRBJ2-2 - TRBV5-1 - CASSSGPNTGELFF TGCGCCAGCAGCTCTGGACCGAACACCGGGGAGCTGTTTTTT
TRBJ2-5 - TRBV7-9 - CASSLVRELLVGETQYF TGTGCCAGCAGCTTAGTTCGGGAGCTCCTTGTGGGAGAGACCCAGTACTTC
TRBJ1-1 TRBD1 TRBV5-4 - CASSLRGPFTEAFF TGTGCCAGCAGCTTAAGGGGGCCGTTCACTGAAGCTTTCTTT
TRBJ2-6 - TRBV7-9 - CASSRKAAGANVLTF TGTGCCAGCAGCCGTAAGGCAGCTGGGGCCAACGTCCTGACTTTC
TRBJ1-1 - TRBV2 - CASKVDSGTEAFF TGTGCCAGCAAGGTAGACAGTGGCACTGAAGCTTTCTTT
TRBJ2-7 - TRBV11-2 - CASSLVRRAYEQYF TGTGCCAGCAGCTTAGTCAGGCGGGCCTACGAGCAGTACTTC
TRBJ1-5 - TRBV19 - CASSTGRAQHF TGTGCCAGTAGTACCGGGCGGGCCCAGCATTTT
TRBJ2-7 TRBD2 TRBV27 - CASSGAGRDEQYF TGTGCCAGCAGTGGGGCAGGGAGGGACGAGCAGTACTTC
TRBJ2-1 - TRBV7-8 - CASSTRQGGHNEQFF TGTGCCAGCAGCACCCGACAGGGAGGGCACAATGAGCAGTTCTTC
TRBJ1-2 - TRBV19 - CASSADRYGYTF TGTGCCAGTAGTGCCGACAGGTATGGCTACACCTTC
TRBJ1-2 - TRBV27 - CASSFNRGGVGYGYTF TGTGCCAGCAGCTTCAATAGAGGAGGGGTTGGCTATGGCTACACCTTC
TRBJ2-7 TRBD2 TRBV10-3 - CAISVRTSGRSYEQYF TGTGCCATCAGTGTAAGGACTAGCGGGAGGTCCTACGAGCAGTACTTC
TRBJ2-2 - TRBV18 - CASSPPATGELFF TGTGCCAGCTCACCACCGGCAACCGGGGAGCTGTTTTTT
TRBJ2-7 - TRBV6-5 - CASSFTLGNKQYF TGTGCCAGCAGCTTCACCTTGGGGAATAAGCAGTACTTC
TRBJ1-1 TRBD1 TRBV15 - CATSRGMTGGTEAFF TGTGCCACCAGCAGAGGGATGACAGGGGGTACTGAAGCTTTCTTT
TRBJ2-1 TRBD1 TRBV10-1 - CASTPGTGGYNEQFF TGCGCCAGCACCCCCGGGACAGGGGGATACAATGAGCAGTTCTTC
TRBJ2-7 - TRBV14 - CASSQVRQAQQYF TGTGCCAGCAGCCAAGTTCGCCAGGCGCAGCAGTACTTC
TRBJ1-5 - TRBV28 - CASSPGESGSQPQHF TGTGCCAGCAGTCCGGGGGAATCCGGGAGTCAGCCCCAGCATTTT
TRBJ1-1 - TRBV28 - CASSLDGRVPMNTEAFF TGTGCCAGCAGTTTAGACGGGCGGGTTCCCATGAACACTGAAGCTTTCTTT
TRBJ1-5 - TRBV6-5 - CASRYRADQPQHF TGTGCCAGCAGATACAGGGCGGATCAGCCCCAGCATTTT
TRBJ2-3 - TRBV11-2 once CASSPPNTDTQYF TGTGCCAGCAGCCCACCGAACACAGATACGCAGTATTTT
TRBJ2-5 TRBD2 TRBV4-1 - CASSRSTSGTETQYF TGCGCCAGCAGCCGGTCGACTAGCGGGACAGAGACCCAGTACTTC